This TCR beta chain was observed in a study of blood T cell repertoires in COVID-19 (TCRdb year 2020). The study in broad terms: Collaborator samples came from the United States, Italy and Spain and covered acute and convalescent phases of COVID-19. The dataset comprised deeply sampled blood TCRbeta repertoires from subjects exposed to, actively infected with, or recovered from COVID-19. Samples were obtained from the ongoing ImmuneRACE study (first 160 participants) and from over a thousand subjects provided by 6 global collaborators. The material from the prospective study consisted of cDNA or gDNA derived from T cells, B-cell-depleted T cells, or PBMCs. Where available, HLA class I and class II types were taken from metadata supplied by the sample provider and were not determined by assay-based typing. The repertoires were released in a freely available public database meant as a resource for research on the immune response to SARS-CoV-2. Sample metadata almost always included a de-identified subject ID, COVID-19 status, age in years and sex.

Based on the germline V gene, the CDR1 and CDR2 sequences are SGHTS and YDEGEE. Inclusive of the bounding cysteine and phenylalanine, the CDR3 is 16 residues long. Only CDR3 DNA remains: 48 bases, in frame from the first base. Clipping removes 10 bases from V and 0 bases from J, with 9 as the unmatched junction base count. Concerning this clone: The clone's antigen remains unknown. Base qualities were left out, and no much larger clone turns up one base away.

Participants in the prospective study were enrolled through a virtual design, were aged about 18 to 90 years, and lived in some 24 United States geographic areas. In the prospective study, participants were assigned to cohorts based on the clinical history participants reported in a screening survey and a study questionnaire. Exposed participants had been in contact with someone with a PCR-confirmed or clinician-diagnosed COVID-19 case within 2 weeks of study entry. Each participant in the prospective study had whole blood, serum and a nasopharyngeal or oropharyngeal swab collected by mobile phlebotomists. Additional blood draws and questionnaires over a 2-month period could optionally be provided by prospective study participants. Before DNA extraction, blood samples from the prospective study were shipped at room temperature or frozen. On the study overall, not on this receptor specifically: The quantity of clinical and demographic metadata differed by source and by participant and was supplied without curation.

TCRbeta CDR3 regions were amplified from genomic DNA by means of the immunoSEQ Assay, a bias-controlled multiplex PCR. The study's own analysis went as follows. The number of nucleated cells in each sample was estimated by amplification of reference gene primers within the assay. To quantify the absolute abundance of each unique TCRbeta CDR3 rearrangement, sequence reads were collapsed and filtered. For each sample, productive Simpson clonality was calculated as the square root of Simpson's diversity index across productive rearrangements. Sourced from immuneACCESS, this table was stored by TCRdb with only in-frame sequences that have V and J called. A share of the clones is absent; for the studies checked, an unresolved V gene accounts for under half, and the remainder has no known explanation. V, J and clone size were drawn from that table, and D and trimming were deduced from the DNA. For this sample there are about 200,000 clones; around 84% appear just once. The top ten clonotypes cover approximately 3% of the sample.

The rearrangement combines TRBV5-8 with TRBJ1-6; 8 bases in the junction line up with TRBD1. Sequenced: PBMCs or T cells enriched from blood (not recorded which). The TCR originated in a woman between 25 and 40 years old who had been exposed to COVID-19. The DNA sequence is as follows: TGTGCCGGACAGTACAGGGGGAGCTCCTATAATTCACCCCTCCACTTT. The encoded protein is CAGQYRGSSYNSPLHF.